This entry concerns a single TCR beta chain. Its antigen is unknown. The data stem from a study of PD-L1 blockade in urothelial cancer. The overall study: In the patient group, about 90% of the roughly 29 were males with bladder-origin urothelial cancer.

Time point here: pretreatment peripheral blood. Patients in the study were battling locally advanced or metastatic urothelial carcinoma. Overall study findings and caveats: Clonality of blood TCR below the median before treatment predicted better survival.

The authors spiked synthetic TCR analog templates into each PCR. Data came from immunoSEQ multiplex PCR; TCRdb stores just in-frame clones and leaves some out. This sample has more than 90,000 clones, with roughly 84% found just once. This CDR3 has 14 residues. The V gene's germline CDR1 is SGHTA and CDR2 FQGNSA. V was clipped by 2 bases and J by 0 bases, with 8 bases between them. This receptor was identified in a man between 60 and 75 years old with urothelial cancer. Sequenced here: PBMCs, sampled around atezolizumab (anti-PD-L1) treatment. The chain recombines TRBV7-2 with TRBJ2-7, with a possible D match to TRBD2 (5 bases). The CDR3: CASSLTLGSYEQYF. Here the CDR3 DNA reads TGTGCCAGCAGCTTAACACTAGGCTCCTACGAGCAGTACTTC.